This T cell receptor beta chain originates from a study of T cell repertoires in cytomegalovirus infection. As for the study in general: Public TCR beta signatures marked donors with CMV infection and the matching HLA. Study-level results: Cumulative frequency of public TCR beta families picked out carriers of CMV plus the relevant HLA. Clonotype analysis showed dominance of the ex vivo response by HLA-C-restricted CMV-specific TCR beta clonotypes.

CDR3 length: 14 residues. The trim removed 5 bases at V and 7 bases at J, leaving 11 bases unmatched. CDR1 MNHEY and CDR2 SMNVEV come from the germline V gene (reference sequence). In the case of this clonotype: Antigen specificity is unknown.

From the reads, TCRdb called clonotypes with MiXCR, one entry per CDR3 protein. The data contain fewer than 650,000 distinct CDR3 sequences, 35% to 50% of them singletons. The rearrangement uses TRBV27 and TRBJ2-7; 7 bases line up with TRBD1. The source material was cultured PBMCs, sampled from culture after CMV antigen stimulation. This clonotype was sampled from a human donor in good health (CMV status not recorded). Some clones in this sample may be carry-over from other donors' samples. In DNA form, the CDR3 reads TGTGCCAGCAGTGGTGGGACAGCCCCTAGGGAGCAGTACTTC. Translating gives CASSGGTAPREQYF.